The rows below give T cell receptor beta chains drawn from one sample of a study of shared clonotypes between healthy human individuals. This table comes from immunoSEQ multiplex PCR, and its TCRdb copy is limited to in-frame clones, with some not included. The top ten clones hold about an eighth of a sample with fewer than 500,000 clones, about 80% of them seen once. Sequenced input: PBMCs. The receptor set was obtained from a woman aged 40-49 years in good health. Some clones in this sample may be carry-over from other donors' samples. CDR3s include the opening cysteine and the closing phenylalanine or tryptophan. D genes are given only for firm matches. Size tells how often a clone was seen (once, few, many) or the class of an expanded clone, and some rows leave it out.

TGTGCCAGCAGTGATGGGACCGGGGAGCTGTTTTTT	CASSDGTGELFF	.	TRBV6-1	TRBJ2-2	few
TGTGCCAGCAGGGGTTGGAGGGGAGGAGAAAAACTGTTTTTT	CASRGWRGGEKLFF	.	TRBV6-1	TRBJ1-4	.
TGCGCCAGCAGCTTGGATGGCGGGAGCGAGACCCAGTACTTC	CASSLDGGSETQYF	TRBD2	TRBV5-1	TRBJ2-5	.
TGTGCCAGCTCACTCACCGGGACCGGCTTCGAGCAGTACTTC	CASSLTGTGFEQYF	.	TRBV18	TRBJ2-7	.
TGTGCCAGCTCACCGACCACACAAGAGACCCAGTACTTC	CASSPTTQETQYF	.	TRBV18	TRBJ2-5	.
TGCGCCCGCCCAGGGGTCGGTAGAAACTACGAGCAGTACTTC	CARPGVGRNYEQYF	.	TRBV5-1	TRBJ2-7	few
TGTGCCAGCGCGGGAGGCTCCTACAATGAGCAGTTCTTC	CASAGGSYNEQFF	TRBD2	TRBV28	TRBJ2-1	.
TGCGCCAGCAGCGATTACAGGGGGGAGAACATTCAGTACTTC	CASSDYRGENIQYF	TRBD1	TRBV5-1	TRBJ2-4	.
TGTGCCAGCAGCTGGGGAGGGAGCATGAACACTGAAGCTTTCTTT	CASSWGGSMNTEAFF	.	TRBV5-4	TRBJ1-1	.
TGTGCCAGCAGTTTAGGTGGCGGAAGCATTAACTATGGCTACACCTTC	CASSLGGGSINYGYTF	.	TRBV28	TRBJ1-2	many
TGTGCCAGCAGCACGAGGGGGCCCACCTACGAGCAGTACTTC	CASSTRGPTYEQYF	TRBD1	TRBV27	TRBJ2-7	once
TGCGCCAGCAGCTTGACCGGGACAGGGTGGGGGGCAACTAATGAAAAACTGTTTTTT	CASSLTGTGWGATNEKLFF	TRBD1	TRBV5-1	TRBJ1-4	.
TGTGCCAGCAGGGGACACAGCTCCTACGAGCAGTACTTC	CASRGHSSYEQYF	.	TRBV27	TRBJ2-7	few
TGTGCCAGCAGTGAAGCGCTTGGACTAGCGGGGGGCACAGATACGCAGTATTTT	CASSEALGLAGGTDTQYF	TRBD2	TRBV2	TRBJ2-3	.
TGTGCCAGCAGCCCCCGGACTAGCGGGAGTCGGTACGAGCAGTACTTC	CASSPRTSGSRYEQYF	TRBD2	TRBV7-8	TRBJ2-7	.
TGTGCCAGCAGCCCCGGGGAGGGCTTCGGGGTAAACTATGGCTACACCTTC	CASSPGEGFGVNYGYTF	.	TRBV9	TRBJ1-2	.
TGTGCCAGCATCCCCGCGGGGCGGGGGACTATGAACACTGAAGCTTTCTTT	CASIPAGRGTMNTEAFF	.	TRBV7-9	TRBJ1-1	once
TGTGCCAGCAGTCCCCGGACAGGGGTGTCCTACGAGCAGTACTTC	CASSPRTGVSYEQYF	TRBD1	TRBV28	TRBJ2-7	.
TGTGCCAGCAGCTTAGCTCCAGCCGGTGTTGAAGCTTTCTTT	CASSLAPAGVEAFF	.	TRBV11-2	TRBJ1-1	.
TGTGCCAGTAGATCCTCCTGGGGGGTAGATACGCAGTATTTT	CASRSSWGVDTQYF	.	TRBV19	TRBJ2-3	once